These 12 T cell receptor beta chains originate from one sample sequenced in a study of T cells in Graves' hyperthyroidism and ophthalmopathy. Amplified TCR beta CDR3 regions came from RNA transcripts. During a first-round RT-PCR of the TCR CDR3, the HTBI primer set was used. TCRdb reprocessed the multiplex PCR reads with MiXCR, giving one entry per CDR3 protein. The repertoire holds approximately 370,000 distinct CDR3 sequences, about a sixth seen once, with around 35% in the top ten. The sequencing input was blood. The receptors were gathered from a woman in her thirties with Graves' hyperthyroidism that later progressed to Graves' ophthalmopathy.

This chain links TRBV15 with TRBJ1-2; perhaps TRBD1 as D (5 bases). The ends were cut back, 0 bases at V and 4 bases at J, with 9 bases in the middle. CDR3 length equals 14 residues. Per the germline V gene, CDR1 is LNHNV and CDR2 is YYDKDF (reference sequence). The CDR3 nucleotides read TGTGCCACCAGCAGAGATTCCGGGGGCTATGGCTACACCTTC. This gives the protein CATSRDSGGYGYTF. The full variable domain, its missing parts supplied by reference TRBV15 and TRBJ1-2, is DAMVIQNPRYQVTQFGKPVTLSCSQTLNHNVMYWYQQKSSQAPKLLFHYYDKDFNNEADTPDNFQSRRPNTSFCFLDIRSPGLGDTAMYLCATSRDSGGYGYTFGSGTRLTVV.

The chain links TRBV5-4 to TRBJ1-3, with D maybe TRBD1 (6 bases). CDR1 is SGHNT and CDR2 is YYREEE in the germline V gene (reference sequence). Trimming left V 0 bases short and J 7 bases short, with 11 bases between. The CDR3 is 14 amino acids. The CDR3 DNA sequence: TGTGCCAGCAGCTTGGGACAGGCCGGGAACACCATATATTTT. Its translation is CASSLGQAGNTIYF. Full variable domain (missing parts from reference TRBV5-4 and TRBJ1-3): ETGVTQSPTHLIKTRGQQVTLRCSSQSGHNTVSWYQQALGQGPQFIFQYYREEENGRGNFPPRFSGLQFPNYSSELNVNALELDDSALYLCASSLGQAGNTIYFGEGSWLTVV.

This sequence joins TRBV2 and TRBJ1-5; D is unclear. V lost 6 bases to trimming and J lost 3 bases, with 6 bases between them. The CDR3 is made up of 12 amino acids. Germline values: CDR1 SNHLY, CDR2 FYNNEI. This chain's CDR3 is CASRHLNQPQHF. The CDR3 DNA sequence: TGTGCCAGCAGACATCTCAATCAGCCCCAGCATTTT.

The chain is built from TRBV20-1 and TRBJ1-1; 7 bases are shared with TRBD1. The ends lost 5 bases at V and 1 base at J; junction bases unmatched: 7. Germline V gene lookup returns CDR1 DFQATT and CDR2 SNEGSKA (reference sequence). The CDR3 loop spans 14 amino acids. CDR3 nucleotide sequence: TGCAGTGCTCTGCGACAGGGAGGGAACACTGAAGCTTTCTTT. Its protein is CSALRQGGNTEAFF.

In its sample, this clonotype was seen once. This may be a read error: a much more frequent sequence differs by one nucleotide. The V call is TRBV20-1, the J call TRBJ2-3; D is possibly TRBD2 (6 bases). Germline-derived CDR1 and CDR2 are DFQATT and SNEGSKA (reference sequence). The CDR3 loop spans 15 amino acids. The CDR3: CSAGDLEGSTDTQYF. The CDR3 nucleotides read TGCAGTGCTGGAGATTTGGAGGGGAGCACAGATACGCAGTATTTT.

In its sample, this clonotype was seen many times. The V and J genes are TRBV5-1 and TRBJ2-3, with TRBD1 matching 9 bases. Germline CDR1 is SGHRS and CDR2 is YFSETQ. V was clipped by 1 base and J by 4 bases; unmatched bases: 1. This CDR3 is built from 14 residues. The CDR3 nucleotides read TGCGCCAGCAGCTTGACAGGGGGCGCAGATACGCAGTATTTT. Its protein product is CASSLTGGADTQYF.

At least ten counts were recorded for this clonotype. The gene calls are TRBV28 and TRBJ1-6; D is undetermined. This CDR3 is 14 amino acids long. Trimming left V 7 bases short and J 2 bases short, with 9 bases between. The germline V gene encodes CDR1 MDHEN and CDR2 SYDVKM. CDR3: CASTDDPYNSPLHF. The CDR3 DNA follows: TGTGCCAGCACGGACGACCCCTATAATTCACCCCTCCACTTT.

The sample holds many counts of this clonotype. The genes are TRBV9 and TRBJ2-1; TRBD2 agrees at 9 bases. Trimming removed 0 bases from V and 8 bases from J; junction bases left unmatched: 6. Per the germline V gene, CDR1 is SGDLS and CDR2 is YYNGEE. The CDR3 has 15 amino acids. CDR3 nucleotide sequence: TGTGCCAGCAGCGTAGAACTAGCGGGTGGAGATGAGCAGTTCTTC. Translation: CASSVELAGGDEQFF.

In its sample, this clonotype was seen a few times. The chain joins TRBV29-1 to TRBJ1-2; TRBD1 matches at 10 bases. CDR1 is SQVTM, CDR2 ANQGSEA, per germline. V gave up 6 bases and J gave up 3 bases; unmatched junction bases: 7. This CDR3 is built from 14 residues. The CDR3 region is CSVTGTGVYYGYTF. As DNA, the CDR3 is TGCAGCGTAACCGGGACAGGGGTATACTATGGCTACACCTTC.

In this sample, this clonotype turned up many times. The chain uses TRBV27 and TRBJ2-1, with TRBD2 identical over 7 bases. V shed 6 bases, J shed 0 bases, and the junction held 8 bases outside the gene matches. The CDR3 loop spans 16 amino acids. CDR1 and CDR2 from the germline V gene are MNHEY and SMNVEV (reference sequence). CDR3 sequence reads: CASRPRAGDSYNEQFF. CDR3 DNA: TGTGCCAGCAGGCCTCGGGCGGGGGACTCCTACAATGAGCAGTTCTTC.

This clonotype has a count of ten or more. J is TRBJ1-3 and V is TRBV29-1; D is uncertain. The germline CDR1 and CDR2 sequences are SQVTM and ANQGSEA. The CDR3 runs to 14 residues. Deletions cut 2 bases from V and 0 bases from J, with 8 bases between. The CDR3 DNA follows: TGCAGCGTTGAAAGTCCCTCCTCTGGAAACACCATATATTTT. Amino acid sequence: CSVESPSSGNTIYF.

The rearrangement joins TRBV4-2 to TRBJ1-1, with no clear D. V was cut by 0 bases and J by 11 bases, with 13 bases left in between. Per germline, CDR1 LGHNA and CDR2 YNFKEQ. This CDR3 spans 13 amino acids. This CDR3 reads CASSQDSFAGAFF. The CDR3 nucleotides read TGTGCCAGCAGCCAAGATAGTTTTGCGGGGGCTTTCTTT.